What follows is one T cell receptor beta chain and its context. V gave up 6 bases and J gave up 1 base, with 13 bases separating them. The CDR3 extends over 14 amino acids. Germline values: CDR1 MNHEY, CDR2 SVGAGI. The data belong to a study of T-cell memory formation after mild COVID-19. TCRdb used MiXCR to reprocess the 5' RACE reads, holding one entry per CDR3 protein. In the table there are around 50,000 distinct CDR3 sequences, more than 10% of which are singletons. The receptor was isolated from a man between 18 and 29 years old who had mild COVID-19 (a few samples of this study predate the infection). Cell type and time point are not known. The sample was PBMCs or a T cell subset sorted from them (not recorded which). The chain employs TRBV6-5 and TRBJ2-7; perhaps D is TRBD1 or TRBD2 (6 bases each). The CDR3 spells CASRSGGVSYEQYF. The CDR3 nucleotides are TGTGCCAGCAGATCCGGGGGCGTTTCCTACGAGCAGTACTTC.